The source of this T cell receptor (beta chain) is a study of beta chain features in type 1 diabetes (dated by TCRdb to the late 2010s). Regarding the study in general: Mean age, gender distribution, total cell number and subset yield did not differ between patients and healthy donors. Across all samples, some 99 million sorted cells were examined, and cell number per subset correlated strongly with RNA yield. In the study, recently diagnosed type 1 diabetes patients and matched healthy donors were compared on the TCRB repertoires of their sorted circulating CD4+ T cell subsets. Regulatory and stem cell-like memory subsets were obtained from only 8 patients and about 8 healthy donors, while naive and central memory subsets were obtained from all 30 or so donors.

General findings and caveats noted by the study authors: Shorter templates might be favored by PCR, yet because patient and control samples were amplified and corrected together, any such skew would affect both groups equally. Because cDNA was sequenced instead of genomic DNA, activated cells with high expression could be over-represented, although the groups did not differ in activation or CD3 levels. A moderate but significant shortening of TCRB CDR3 length was observed in type 1 diabetes patients in all four CD4+ subsets. The naive, central memory and regulatory TCRB repertoires appeared to resemble one another more closely among patients than among healthy donors. Fewer insertions and more nucleotide deletions at VDJ recombination sites were observed in patients with type 1 diabetes, implying thymic rearrangement abnormalities. Because the HLA sub-analyses included only small numbers of individuals, any influence of HLA type on TCRB rearrangement was left unresolved.

Based on the germline V gene (reference sequence), the CDR1 and CDR2 sequences are LNHNV and YYDKDF. V loses 3 bases, J loses 2 bases, and the germline ends lie 17 bases apart. The cysteine opens and the phenylalanine closes a CDR3 of 16 amino acids. Only the CDR3 part of the read is kept: 48 bases, read in frame from the first base. Each donor gave one peripheral blood draw, averaging roughly 120 mL, which was collected into heparinised tubes. A BD FACSAria II was used to sort naive, central memory, regulatory and stem cell-like memory CD4+ T cells with a panel that included CD45RO, CCR7, CD25, CD127, CD95 and CD27. All sorted populations exceeded 95% purity. PBMCs were separated immediately by Lymphoprep density gradient centrifugation and were stained directly, without being cultured. So that batch effects would be minimized, each experiment stained and sorted samples in pairs, pairing one healthy donor with one patient.

The entire isolated RNA was reverse transcribed using the High Capacity cDNA Reverse Transcription Kit, and thus expressed TCRB transcripts were sequenced. Naive, central memory and regulatory T cell samples underwent deep immunoSEQ sequencing, averaging about 3.57 million total reads per sample. Sorted cells were lysed in RLT buffer and RNA was extracted with DNase-treated RNeasy Micro or Mini kits, depending on cell number. To prevent cross-contamination, every cell subset was processed on its own, while patient and healthy donor samples were processed together. TCRB sequences were amplified from cDNA with the immunoSEQ multiplex PCR, producing 87-bp fragments spanning the CDR3 region. The amplicons were sequenced using the Illumina HiSeq platform. In the source study's methods: Synthetic template baselines were used to correct PCR bias computationally, reads within Hamming distance 2 were collapsed together, and singletons that could not be merged were discarded. Reads were aligned to IMGT to assign V, D and J genes, CDR3 length, and insertions or deletions at six rearrangement sites. Within each subset, clonotype counts were normalized to sorted cell number, and only after that were true diversity and Gini coefficients computed with the tcR R package. Repertoire sharing was quantified using the overlap coefficient calculated on TCRB nucleotide sequences. Out-of-frame TCRB sequences from naive cells were analyzed as a proxy for the pre-selection repertoire. The table comes from immuneACCESS by way of TCRdb, which keeps in-frame sequences with V and J called. Part of the clones is missing from these tables; in studies checked, under half for an unresolved V gene and the rest for unknown reasons. V, J and clone size are those of that table, while D and trimming were read from the DNA. The sample table shows around 250,000 clones, and 68% are seen once. Of the sample, around 0.05% is held by the ten largest clones.

The count of this clone is one. No cognate antigen has been identified for it. No base-level quality is on record; no much larger clone is a single base apart. This TCR came from a man under 40 in good health. The sequencing input was naive CD4+ T cells from blood. In the paper's terms, the cell subset or site label means: true naive CD4+ T cells. The chain joins TRBV15 to TRBJ2-7; the D match is possibly TRBD1 or TRBD2, with 6 bases aligned in each. Here is the DNA: TGTGCCACCAGCAGCCTCCTTCCGGGGGCTACCTACGAGCAGTACTTC. This codes for CATSSLLPGATYEQYF.